A single T cell receptor beta chain is shown here with its context. Antigen unknown. No ophthalmopathy progression within 18 months constituted stable Graves' hyperthyroidism. Clinical symptoms, serum thyroxine and TRAb, thyroid ultrasound and orbital computed tomography together formed the diagnostic basis. This sample stems from a study of T cells in Graves' hyperthyroidism and ophthalmopathy. V was cut by 3 bases and J by 0 bases, with 13 bases left in between. The V gene's germline CDR1 is DFQATT and CDR2 SNEGSKA (reference sequence). The CDR3 spans 15 residues. Using RNA transcripts as the source, TCR beta CDR3 regions were amplified. The primer set for the first-round RT-PCR of the TCR CDR3 was HTBI. MiXCR, applied by TCRdb to the multiplex PCR reads, yields one record per CDR3 protein. The sample holds roughly 420,000 distinct CDR3 sequences, about an eighth seen once. Overall study results and limits: Progression to ophthalmopathy was predicted a median of roughly seven months early.

This chain connects TRBV20-1 to TRBJ2-3; TRBD2 is a possible D gene (5 bases). The material sequenced was blood. This receptor was taken from a woman under 30 with Graves' hyperthyroidism. In nucleotides, the CDR3 is TGCAGTGCTAGTCCCCTATCGGGGAGCACAGATACGCAGTATTTT. It is translated as CSASPLSGSTDTQYF.